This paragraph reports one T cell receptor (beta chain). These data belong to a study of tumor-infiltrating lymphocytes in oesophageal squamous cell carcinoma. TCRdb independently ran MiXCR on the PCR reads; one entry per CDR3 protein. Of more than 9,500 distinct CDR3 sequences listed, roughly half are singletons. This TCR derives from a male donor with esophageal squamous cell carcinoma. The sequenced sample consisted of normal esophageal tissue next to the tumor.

DNA of the CDR3: TGTGCCAGCAATCTCCTAGCGGAGGCCACAGATACGCAGTATTTT. Its translation: CASNLLAEATDTQYF. This chain uses TRBV12-3 or TRBV12-4 with TRBJ2-3, with 7 bases lining up with TRBD2. The CDR3 has 15 residues. V was pared by 7 bases and J by 2 bases, with 9 bases of the junction left unmatched.